This TCR beta chain is from a study of cytomegalovirus exposure and HLA in healthy donors. Study-wide context: Sequencing of about 200 million T cells in an earlier analysis found 90 million to 120 million unique TCR beta sequences. Study-level points and caveats: In a later analysis, DRB1 alleles had the most associated TCRs; HLA-C alleles the fewest. Later on, an analysis tied 15,000 or so TCR beta sequences to HLA alleles at 0.05 false discovery rate.

The germline gives CDR1 ENHRY, CDR2 SYGVKD. V lost 3 bases to trimming and J lost 4 bases, with 7 bases between them. The CDR3 is made up of 13 amino acids. Researchers ran the PCR with 60 Vbeta and 13 Jbeta primers. Method: immunoSEQ multiplex PCR; TCRdb's copy keeps in-frame clones and lacks some. Of about 180,000 clones listed, roughly 80% are singletons. At the time of sampling, donors were nominally healthy, though unrecorded immune exposures were likely. Comment on this clone: Its antigen is currently unknown.

Material: PBMCs. The genes are TRBV10-3 and TRBJ1-3; perhaps TRBD1 as D (5 bases). The receptor comes from a man aged 25-45 years in good health and CMV-seropositive. Here the CDR3 reads CAISEGHGNTIYF. As DNA, the CDR3 is TGTGCCATCAGTGAAGGACACGGAAACACCATATATTTT.